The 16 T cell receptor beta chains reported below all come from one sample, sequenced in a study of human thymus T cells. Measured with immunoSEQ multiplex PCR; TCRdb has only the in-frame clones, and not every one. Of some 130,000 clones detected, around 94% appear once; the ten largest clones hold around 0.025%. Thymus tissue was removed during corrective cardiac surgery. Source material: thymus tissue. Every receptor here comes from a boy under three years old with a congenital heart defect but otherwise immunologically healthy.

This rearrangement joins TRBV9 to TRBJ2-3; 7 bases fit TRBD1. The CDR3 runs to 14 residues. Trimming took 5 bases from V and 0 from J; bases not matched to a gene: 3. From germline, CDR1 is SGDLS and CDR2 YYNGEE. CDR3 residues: CASSWDSSTDTQYF. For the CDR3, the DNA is TGTGCCAGCAGTTGGGACAGTAGCACAGATACGCAGTATTTT.

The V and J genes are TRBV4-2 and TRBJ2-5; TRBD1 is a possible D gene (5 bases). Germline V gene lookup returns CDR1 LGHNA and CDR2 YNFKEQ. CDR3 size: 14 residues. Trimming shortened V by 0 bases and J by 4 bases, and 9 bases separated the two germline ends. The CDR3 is CASSQEGRGETQYF. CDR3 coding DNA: TGTGCCAGCAGCCAAGAGGGGCGCGGAGAGACCCAGTACTTC.

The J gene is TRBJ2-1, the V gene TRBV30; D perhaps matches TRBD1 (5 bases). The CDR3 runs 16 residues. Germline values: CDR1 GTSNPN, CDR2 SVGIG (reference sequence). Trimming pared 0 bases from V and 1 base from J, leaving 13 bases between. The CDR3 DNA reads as TGTGCCTGGAGTGTACTTCGAAGGGGATCCTACAATGAGCAGTTCTTC. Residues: CAWSVLRRGSYNEQFF.

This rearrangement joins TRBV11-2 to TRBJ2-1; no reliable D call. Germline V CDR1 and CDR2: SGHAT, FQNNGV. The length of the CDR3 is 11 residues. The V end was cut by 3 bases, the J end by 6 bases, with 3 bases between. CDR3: CASSFGNEQFF. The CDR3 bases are TGTGCCAGCAGCTTTGGCAATGAGCAGTTCTTC. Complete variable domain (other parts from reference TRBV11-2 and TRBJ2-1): EAGVAQSPRYKIIEKRQSVAFWCNPISGHATLYWYQQILGQGPKLLIQFQNNGVVDDSQLPKDRFSAERLKGVDSTLKIQPAKLEDSAVYLCASSFGNEQFFGPGTRLTVL.

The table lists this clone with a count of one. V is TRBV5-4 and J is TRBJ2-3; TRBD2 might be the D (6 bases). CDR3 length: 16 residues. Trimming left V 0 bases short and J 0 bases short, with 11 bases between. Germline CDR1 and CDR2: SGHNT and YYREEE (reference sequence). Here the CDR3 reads CASSLVGRGSTDTQYF. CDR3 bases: TGTGCCAGCAGCTTGGTGGGGCGGGGCAGCACAGATACGCAGTATTTT.

CDR3 region: CASSSARGYEQYF. In nucleotides, the CDR3 is TGCGCCAGCAGCTCGGCGCGGGGGTACGAGCAGTACTTC. The chain joins TRBV4-1 to TRBJ2-7, with TRBD2 matching over 7 bases. The germline V gene encodes CDR1 MGHRA and CDR2 YSYEKL. The CDR3 totals 13 residues. Trimming took 5 bases from V and 4 from J; bases not matched to a gene: 5.

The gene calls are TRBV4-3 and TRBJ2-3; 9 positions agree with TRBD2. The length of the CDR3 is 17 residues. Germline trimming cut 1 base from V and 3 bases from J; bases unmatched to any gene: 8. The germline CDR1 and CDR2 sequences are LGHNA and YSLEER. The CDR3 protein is CASSQVTAGGRTDTQYF. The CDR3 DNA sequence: TGCGCCAGCAGCCAAGTAACAGCGGGGGGCCGTACAGATACGCAGTATTTT.

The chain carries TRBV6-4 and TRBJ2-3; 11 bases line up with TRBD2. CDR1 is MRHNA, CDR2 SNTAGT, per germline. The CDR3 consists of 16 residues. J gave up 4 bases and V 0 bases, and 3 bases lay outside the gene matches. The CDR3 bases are TGTGCCAGCAGTGACTCTAGCGGGGGGGGCCCAGATACGCAGTATTTT. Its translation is CASSDSSGGGPDTQYF.

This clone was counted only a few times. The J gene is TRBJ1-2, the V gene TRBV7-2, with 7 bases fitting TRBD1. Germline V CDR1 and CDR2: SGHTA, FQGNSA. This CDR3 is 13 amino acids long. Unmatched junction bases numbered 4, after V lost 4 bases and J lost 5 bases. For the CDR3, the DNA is TGTGCCAGCAGCTCGGGACAGATATATGGCTACACCTTC. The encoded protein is CASSSGQIYGYTF.

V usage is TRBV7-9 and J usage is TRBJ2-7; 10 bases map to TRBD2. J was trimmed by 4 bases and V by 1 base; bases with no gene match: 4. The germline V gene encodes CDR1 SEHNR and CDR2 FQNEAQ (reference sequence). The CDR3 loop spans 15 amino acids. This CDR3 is CASSLGAGGPYEQYF. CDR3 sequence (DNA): TGTGCCAGCAGCTTAGGAGCGGGGGGGCCTTACGAGCAGTACTTC.

The CDR3: CASSYNPPGQFSGANVLTF. The CDR3 bases are TGTGCCAGCAGTTACAACCCTCCGGGACAGTTCTCTGGGGCCAACGTCCTGACTTTC. The chain joins TRBV11-3 to TRBJ2-6; 7 bases fit TRBD1. The CDR3 totals 19 residues. After removal of 6 bases from V and 0 bases from J, the junction contained 14 bases not matched to a gene. The germline V gene encodes CDR1 SGHNT and CDR2 YENEEA.

Written as DNA, the CDR3 is TGTGCCGCCGTAGATATGAACACTGAAGCTTTCTTT. Translating it yields CAAVDMNTEAFF. V gene TRBV30 combines with J gene TRBJ1-1; D remains ambiguous. Per the germline V gene, CDR1 is GTSNPN and CDR2 is SVGIG (reference sequence). This CDR3 is 12 amino acids long. With 8 bases removed from V and 0 bases from J, the gap between germline ends came to 10 bases.

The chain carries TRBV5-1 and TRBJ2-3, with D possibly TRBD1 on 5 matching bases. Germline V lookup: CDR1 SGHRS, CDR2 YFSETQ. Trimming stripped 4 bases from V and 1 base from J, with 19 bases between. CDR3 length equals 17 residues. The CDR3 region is CASSPLLKDIRTDTQYF. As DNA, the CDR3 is TGCGCCAGCAGCCCCCTGCTAAAGGACATCCGCACAGATACGCAGTATTTT.

The CDR3 bases are TGTGCCATCAGTGGAGGGGCCGAAGGATATGAGCAGTTCTTC. It is translated as CAISGGAEGYEQFF. The V gene is TRBV10-3, the J gene TRBJ2-1; D is perhaps TRBD1 or TRBD2 (5 bases each). Looked up from germline, CDR1 is ENHRY and CDR2 is SYGVKD. CDR3 size: 14 residues. Trimming took off 4 bases at V and 8 bases at J, with 15 bases between the two ends.

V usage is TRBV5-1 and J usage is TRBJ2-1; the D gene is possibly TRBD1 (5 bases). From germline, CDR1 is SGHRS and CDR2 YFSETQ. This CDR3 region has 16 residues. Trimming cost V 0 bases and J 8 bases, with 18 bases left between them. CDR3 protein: CASSLDKSFQGYEQFF. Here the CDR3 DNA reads TGCGCCAGCAGCTTGGACAAATCTTTTCAGGGTTATGAGCAGTTCTTC. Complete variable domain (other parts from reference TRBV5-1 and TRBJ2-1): KAGVTQTPRYLIKTRGQQVTLSCSPISGHRSVSWYQQTPGQGLQFLFEYFSETQRNKGNFPGRFSGRQFSNSRSEMNVSTLELGDSALYLCASSLDKSFQGYEQFFGPGTRLTVL.

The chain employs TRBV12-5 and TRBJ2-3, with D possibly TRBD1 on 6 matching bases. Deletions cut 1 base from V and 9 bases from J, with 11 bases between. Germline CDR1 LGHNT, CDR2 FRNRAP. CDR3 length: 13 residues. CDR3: CASGLAGERTQYF. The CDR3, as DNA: TGTGCTAGTGGTTTGGCAGGGGAAAGGACGCAGTATTTT.